This paragraph covers one TCR beta chain sequence. What it binds is not known. The data were taken from a study of cytotoxic CD8 clonotypes in ibrutinib-treated CLL. Background on the study: Investigators reported roughly 25 partial and 2 complete responses; after median roughly 70 months, roughly 15 patients remained remitted and roughly twelve progressed. Regarding the study as a whole: Baseline clonality was higher than in age-matched healthy donors and moved in step with circulating CD8+ T-cell counts.

Only in-frame clones appear in the TCRdb table, and some are missing; sequencing was by immunoSEQ multiplex PCR. The sample shows around 25,000 clones, 65% to 70% of them seen only once. Trimming removed 2 bases from V and 6 bases from J, with 14 bases in between. The CDR3 covers 14 residues. Germline CDR1 reads MNHNY; CDR2 reads SVGAGI (reference sequence). This clonotype originated in a human donor with chronic lymphocytic leukemia. Sequenced here: PBMCs, sampled at disease progression, from a patient treated with ibrutinib. The J gene is TRBJ2-7, the V gene TRBV6-6; weak D call: TRBD2 (6 bases). Here the CDR3 reads CASSYGGQGREQYF. CDR3 DNA sequence: TGTGCCAGCAGTTACGGAGGGCAGGGTCGCGAGCAGTACTTC.